Below are 29 T cell receptor beta chains sequenced from a single sample in a study of OX40 agonist ivuxolimab in advanced cancers. TCRdb keeps only in-frame clones here, not all; method: immunoSEQ multiplex PCR. The sample lists 65,000 to 75,000 clones, roughly four fifths seen once, with about 0.41% in the top ten. Specimen: CD4+ or CD8+ T cells sorted from blood, collected in a trial of the OX40 agonist ivuxolimab. The receptors originated from an adult with an advanced solid tumor such as melanoma, head and neck, liver or kidney cancer.

J is TRBJ2-3 and V is TRBV5-6; the match to TRBD2 covers 12 bases. The CDR3 contains 15 residues. Trimming took 5 bases from V and 4 from J; bases not matched to a gene: 5. Germline V gives CDR1 SGHDT, CDR2 YYEEEE. The CDR3 DNA follows: TGTGCCAGCAGAGAACTAGCGGGGGGCTCAGATACGCAGTATTTT. Its translation: CASRELAGGSDTQYF.

J is TRBJ1-1 and V is TRBV18; 9 nucleotides line up with TRBD1. Germline CDR1 and CDR2: KGHSH and LQKENI. This CDR3 spans 15 amino acids. J gave up 2 bases and V 4 bases, and 5 bases lay outside the gene matches. CDR3 DNA: TGTGCCAGCTCACTCGGGACAGGGTTAAACACTGAAGCTTTCTTT. Protein sequence: CASSLGTGLNTEAFF.

This clone was seen a single time. The chain uses TRBV18 and TRBJ1-1; D uncertain. V gave up 3 bases and J gave up 0 bases, with 8 bases separating them. CDR1 and CDR2 from the germline V gene are KGHSH and LQKENI. The CDR3 contains 14 residues. CDR3 in amino acids: CASSPISLNTEAFF. In DNA, the CDR3 is TGTGCCAGCTCACCCATATCCTTGAACACTGAAGCTTTCTTT.

CDR3 region: CASSYSGRTEAFF. The CDR3 nucleotides are TGTGCCAGCAGTTACTCAGGTCGGACTGAAGCTTTCTTT. The gene calls are TRBV6-5 and TRBJ1-1; D not resolved. Trimming pared 0 bases from V and 5 bases from J, leaving 7 bases between. The CDR3 loop spans 13 amino acids. Germline CDR1 reads MNHEY; CDR2 reads SVGAGI.

This clone has only one observation. The V and J genes are TRBV5-1 and TRBJ2-1; D is unclear. The CDR3 is 14 amino acids. Germline loops: CDR1 SGHRS, CDR2 YFSETQ. Deletions cut 0 bases from V and 4 bases from J, with 8 bases between. The CDR3 nucleotides are TGCGCCAGCAGCTTGGCTGCTAGATACAATGAGCAGTTCTTC. Protein sequence: CASSLAARYNEQFF.

This clone was seen more than once but under ten times. The V and J genes are TRBV28 and TRBJ2-2, with 8 bases identical to TRBD1. Germline-derived CDR1 and CDR2 are MDHEN and SYDVKM. The V and J ends lost 7 bases and 2 bases, in that order; junction bases with no gene match: 6. This CDR3 is 15 amino acids long. The CDR3: CASITGGDNTGELFF. CDR3 sequence (DNA): TGTGCCAGCATCACAGGGGGAGATAACACCGGGGAGCTGTTTTTT.

CDR3 protein: CAIRKGTENTGELFF. DNA of the CDR3: TGTGCCATCAGGAAGGGGACAGAGAACACCGGGGAGCTGTTTTTT. The chain couples TRBV10-3 to TRBJ2-2, with TRBD1 matching 7 bases. This CDR3 spans 15 amino acids. J was trimmed by 1 base and V by 6 bases; bases with no gene match: 5. Germline CDR1 is ENHRY and CDR2 is SYGVKD.

This clone was observed a single time. This chain uses TRBV18 with TRBJ1-2; D not certain. Trimming pared 1 base from V and 3 bases from J, leaving 9 bases between. CDR3 size: 14 residues. Germline V gives CDR1 KGHSH, CDR2 LQKENI. In nucleotides, the CDR3 is TGTGCCAGCTCACCACAGGGCAAACACTATGGCTACACCTTC. Residues: CASSPQGKHYGYTF.

The chain carries TRBV6-5 and TRBJ2-3; the D call may be TRBD1 or TRBD2 (5 bases each). CDR1 and CDR2 (germline): MNHEY, SVGAGI. V was trimmed by 6 bases and J by 2 bases, leaving 12 bases between them. The CDR3 has 14 amino acids. CDR3 residues: CASSWDGSTDTQYF. CDR3 bases: TGTGCCAGCAGCTGGGACGGCTCCACAGATACGCAGTATTTT.

This clone appeared a few times. The V gene is TRBV7-9, the J gene TRBJ2-3, with 9 bases lining up with TRBD2. The V segment lost 4 bases and the J segment 5 bases; nucleotides outside the gene matches: 13. The germline V gene encodes CDR1 SEHNR and CDR2 FQNEAQ (reference sequence). The CDR3 sequence is 17 residues long. The CDR3 reads CASSSPPTSGRGDTQYF. CDR3 bases: TGTGCCAGCAGCTCTCCACCCACTAGCGGGCGGGGAGATACGCAGTATTTT.

CDR3 sequence reads: CASKGVGNNQPQHF. CDR3 DNA sequence: TGTGCCAGCAAAGGGGTTGGAAACAATCAGCCCCAGCATTTT. The V call is TRBV2, the J call TRBJ1-5; D is possibly TRBD1 (5 bases). Trimming cost V 7 bases and J 3 bases, with 13 bases left between them. Looked up from germline, CDR1 is SNHLY and CDR2 is FYNNEI. The CDR3 loop spans 14 amino acids.

The rearrangement uses TRBV7-2 and TRBJ1-2; 8 bases align to TRBD1. The V gene end was trimmed by 5 bases and the J gene end by 5 bases; junction bases not matched to a gene: 7. The CDR3 covers 14 residues. In germline, CDR1 is SGHTA, CDR2 FQGNSA. The CDR3 DNA follows: TGTGCCAGCAGCCCCGAAGGGACAGGTTATGGCTACACCTTC. This translates into CASSPEGTGYGYTF.

This clone was detected once. The CDR3 spells CASSYNSGNQPQHF. The CDR3, as DNA: TGTGCCAGCAGTTACAACAGTGGCAATCAGCCCCAGCATTTT. The chain links TRBV6-5 to TRBJ1-5; D gene ambiguous. Germline loops: CDR1 MNHEY, CDR2 SVGAGI. Trimming removed 2 bases at V and 2 bases at J, with 7 bases between. The CDR3 contains 14 residues.

V usage is TRBV28 and J usage is TRBJ1-5; no clear D. CDR3 size: 13 residues. The V gene's germline CDR1 is MDHEN and CDR2 SYDVKM. Trimming shortened V by 6 bases and J by 6 bases, and 12 bases separated the two germline ends. CDR3 bases: TGTGCCAGCAGACTAGCCGGAGGTCAGCCCCAGCATTTT. This translates into CASRLAGGQPQHF.

This chain links TRBV18 with TRBJ1-2; D possibly corresponds to TRBD1 (6 bases). This CDR3 spans 13 amino acids. Trimming left V 3 bases short and J 5 bases short, with 10 bases between. The germline V gene has CDR1 KGHSH and CDR2 LQKENI. CDR3 sequence: CASSPGHNYGYTF. CDR3 nucleotides: TGTGCCAGCTCACCGGGACATAATTATGGCTACACCTTC.

This clone was seen only a few times. The chain combines TRBV11-2 with TRBJ2-5; 8 bases align to TRBD1. This CDR3 is built from 15 residues. The V gene end was trimmed by 2 bases and the J gene end by 7 bases; junction bases not matched to a gene: 9. From germline, CDR1 is SGHAT and CDR2 FQNNGV. CDR3 sequence: CASSLRATGDGTQYF. The DNA of the CDR3 is TGTGCCAGCAGCTTAAGGGCGACAGGGGACGGGACCCAGTACTTC.

The chain uses TRBV6-5 and TRBJ1-5; D unresolved. The CDR3 contains 15 residues. Germline values: CDR1 MNHEY, CDR2 SVGAGI. V was clipped by 5 bases and J by 0 bases, with 11 bases between them. The DNA of the CDR3 is TGTGCCAGCAGTCCACAGAGCTATAGCAATCAGCCCCAGCATTTT. Translating it yields CASSPQSYSNQPQHF.

The count of this clone is one. V usage is TRBV5-1 and J usage is TRBJ1-4; TRBD1 aligns across 7 bases. The CDR3 length is 15 residues. The germline V gene has CDR1 SGHRS and CDR2 YFSETQ. The ends lost 3 bases at V and 8 bases at J; junction bases unmatched: 10. The CDR3 spells CASSYDDRAGEKLFF. CDR3 nucleotide sequence: TGCGCCAGCAGCTATGATGACAGGGCAGGGGAAAAACTGTTTTTT.

V is TRBV18 and J is TRBJ2-2; no reliable D call. CDR1 and CDR2 from the germline V gene are KGHSH and LQKENI. The CDR3 is made up of 15 amino acids. Deletions cut 3 bases from V and 4 bases from J, with 12 bases between. CDR3 amino acids: CASSPQALGTGELFF. Here the CDR3 DNA reads TGTGCCAGCTCACCGCAGGCGTTGGGCACCGGGGAGCTGTTTTTT.

This clone was recorded only once. The gene calls are TRBV18 and TRBJ1-1; possible D gene TRBD1, 6 bases. V was trimmed by 6 bases and J by 0 bases, leaving 14 bases between them. This CDR3 comprises 15 residues. CDR1 and CDR2 (germline): KGHSH, LQKENI. The CDR3 reads CASSLLEGVNTEAFF. The DNA for the CDR3 is TGTGCCAGCTCGCTTCTCGAGGGGGTGAACACTGAAGCTTTCTTT.

V is TRBV11-1 and J is TRBJ2-5, with D tentatively TRBD1 (7 bases). Looked up from germline, CDR1 is SGHAT and CDR2 is FQDESV (reference sequence). The CDR3 has 15 residues. The V gene lost 4 bases and the J gene lost 5 bases, with 17 bases spanning the gap. In nucleotides, the CDR3 is TGTGCCAGCAGCTCTGGAGGGGGCGGACAGGAGACCCAGTACTTC. Protein product: CASSSGGGGQETQYF.

The chain joins TRBV19 to TRBJ2-7; a weak D match, TRBD2 (6 bases). Germline V gene sequence: CDR1 LNHDA, CDR2 SQIVND (reference sequence). The CDR3 is 16 residues long. V was clipped by 0 bases and J by 0 bases, with 12 bases between them. In nucleotides, the CDR3 is TGTGCCAGTAGTATAGACCCGGGGGAGAGCTCCTACGAGCAGTACGTC. Amino acid sequence: CASSIDPGESSYEQYV.

This chain links TRBV15 with TRBJ1-5; no firm D call. Germline V lookup: CDR1 LNHNV, CDR2 YYDKDF (reference sequence). The CDR3 runs 15 residues. V lost 3 bases and J 1 base, leaving 10 bases between the germline ends. The CDR3 here is CATSRVKGSNQPQHF. The CDR3 region has the DNA TGTGCCACCAGCAGGGTGAAAGGGAGCAATCAGCCCCAGCATTTT. Looking up the rest from reference TRBV15 and TRBJ1-5 gives the full variable domain: DAMVIQNPRYQVTQFGKPVTLSCSQTLNHNVMYWYQQKSSQAPKLLFHYYDKDFNNEADTPDNFQSRRPNTSFCFLDIRSPGLGDTAMYLCATSRVKGSNQPQHFGDGTRLSIL.

This rearrangement joins TRBV5-1 to TRBJ2-1; maybe TRBD1 (6 bases). The CDR3 length is 14 residues. Germline V CDR1 and CDR2: SGHRS, YFSETQ. The V end was cut by 0 bases, the J end by 2 bases, with 6 bases between. CDR3: CASSLGDTYNEQFF. CDR3 sequence (DNA): TGCGCCAGCAGCTTGGGGGACACCTACAATGAGCAGTTCTTC.

The gene calls are TRBV10-3 and TRBJ2-7, with 13 bases identical to TRBD2. The V gene end was trimmed by 10 bases and the J gene end by 7 bases; junction bases not matched to a gene: 7. Germline CDR1 ENHRY, CDR2 SYGVKD. CDR3 length: 13 amino acids. The CDR3 is CATRTSGSGEQYF. The CDR3 nucleotides read TGTGCCACTAGGACTAGCGGGAGCGGGGAGCAGTACTTC.

This clone was detected a few times. CDR3 in amino acids: CASSETWAGEQYF. Written as DNA, the CDR3 is TGTGCCAGCAGCGAGACATGGGCGGGCGAGCAGTACTTC. The chain recombines TRBV11-3 with TRBJ2-7; TRBD2 might be the D (5 bases). Germline assignment: CDR1 SGHNT and CDR2 YENEEA. Between the trimmed V and J ends, which lost 5 bases and 6 bases, there was a span of 14 bases. The CDR3 sequence is 13 residues long.

The chain links TRBV10-3 to TRBJ2-7; perhaps TRBD1 as D (6 bases). Trimming left V 10 bases short and J 2 bases short, with 24 bases between. CDR3 length: 16 amino acids. The germline V gene encodes CDR1 ENHRY and CDR2 SYGVKD. The CDR3 sequence: CATRASRIHRAYEQYF. CDR3 DNA sequence: TGTGCCACCCGGGCGTCCCGAATCCACAGGGCCTACGAGCAGTACTTC.

This chain links TRBV6-5 with TRBJ1-4; 11 bases are a match to TRBD1. The CDR3 consists of 15 residues. With 7 bases clipped from V and 4 bases from J, the junction kept 5 bases outside the gene matches. Germline V CDR1 and CDR2: MNHEY, SVGAGI. The CDR3 sequence: CASTPDRGLNEKLFF. CDR3 DNA sequence: TGTGCCAGCACCCCGGACAGGGGGCTTAATGAAAAACTGTTTTTT.

Concerning this clone itself: At the DNA level, this CDR3 is encoded by other sequences in the same sample as well. This chain joins TRBV5-1 and TRBJ2-3; no clear D gene. The CDR3 length is 14 residues. The V end was cut by 0 bases, the J end by 0 bases, with 5 bases between. Germline V lookup: CDR1 SGHRS, CDR2 YFSETQ. DNA for the CDR3: TGCGCCAGCAGCTTGGCTGGGAGCACAGATACGCAGTATTTT. It codes for CASSLAGSTDTQYF.